This record covers a single T cell receptor (beta chain). The data were obtained in a study of blood T cell repertoires in COVID-19. Study background: Each recovered donor of Cohort 3 presented with two negative PCRs, clearance, or symptom resolution. The United States, Italy and Spain supplied acute and convalescent COVID-19 samples. PBMCs, B-cell-depleted T cells, or T cells were the source of the cDNA or gDNA that made up the material.

Original handling: Amplification with reference gene primers provided the estimates of nucleated cell counts. Sequencing used immunoSEQ multiplex PCR; TCRdb keeps in-frame clones, though not all of them. V and J calls and clone size are those listed in that table; D and trimming were worked out from the DNA. The table records roughly 160,000 clones, around 79% of them present only once. This CDR3 spans 14 amino acids. J lost 4 bases, V lost 6 bases, and 4 bases had no gene match. Germline CDR1 reads MNHEY; CDR2 reads SVGAGI. The V and J genes are TRBV6-5 and TRBJ1-5; 9 bases align to TRBD1. This receptor was identified in a woman aged 70-85 years in a cohort exposed to, infected with or recovered from COVID-19 (not recorded which). Sequencing input: PBMCs or T cells enriched from blood (not recorded which). CDR3 loop: CASRGTGTNQPQHF. CDR3 nucleotide sequence: TGTGCCAGCAGGGGGACAGGGACAAATCAGCCCCAGCATTTT.